The 8 T cell receptor beta chains given below trace back to one sample, sequenced in a study of shared clonotypes between healthy human individuals. TCRdb's copy holds only in-frame clones and misses some; the assay was immunoSEQ multiplex PCR. The sample holds roughly 700,000 clones, over 65% seen once. Material: memory CD4+ T cells sorted from blood. As to subset: CD45RA-negative fraction. The receptor set was obtained from a woman younger than 45 in good health.

The V and J genes are TRBV6-5 and TRBJ1-2; D not certain. There are 14 residues in the CDR3. CDR1 and CDR2 from the germline V gene are MNHEY and SVGAGI. Trimming took 6 bases from V and 5 from J, leaving 16 bases between them. CDR3 in amino acids: CASSRTSGRYGYTF. Written as DNA, the CDR3 is TGTGCCAGCAGCCGGACCTCGGGAAGATATGGCTACACCTTC.

The chain combines TRBV18 with TRBJ2-7, with TRBD1 matching over 7 bases. V lost 3 bases and J lost 3; bases outside the gene matches: 8. Germline CDR1 reads KGHSH; CDR2 reads LQKENI. The CDR3 totals 15 residues. The CDR3 sequence is CASSPTGTEYYEQYF. CDR3 nucleotide sequence: TGTGCCAGCTCACCTACCGGGACAGAATACTACGAGCAGTACTTC.

The chain couples TRBV5-1 to TRBJ2-7, with TRBD2 matching 7 bases. The trim removed 7 bases at V and 2 bases at J, leaving 3 bases unmatched. The CDR3 is 12 residues long. The V gene's germline CDR1 is SGHRS and CDR2 YFSETQ. The CDR3 DNA is TGCGCCAGCGGGAGGGGCCCCTACGAGCAGTACTTC. Its protein is CASGRGPYEQYF.

The genes are TRBV28 and TRBJ1-2; 7 bases agree with TRBD1. The V gene end was trimmed by 5 bases and the J gene end by 4 bases; junction bases not matched to a gene: 10. CDR3 length equals 15 residues. Germline loops: CDR1 MDHEN, CDR2 SYDVKM. The CDR3 spells CASSGEGASVYGYTF. In nucleotides, the CDR3 is TGTGCCAGCAGTGGGGAGGGGGCGTCCGTCTATGGCTACACCTTC.

The V gene is TRBV6-5, the J gene TRBJ1-1, with D perhaps matching TRBD1 (5 bases). The CDR3 length is 15 residues. V lost 2 bases to trimming and J lost 2 bases, with 12 bases between them. The V gene's germline CDR1 is MNHEY and CDR2 SVGAGI. CDR3 sequence: CASSYSRQRNTEAFF. The DNA of the CDR3 is TGTGCCAGCAGTTACAGCAGACAGAGAAACACTGAAGCTTTCTTT.

This clone was seen many times. The rearrangement joins TRBV2 to TRBJ2-5; D not certain. V shed 7 bases and J shed 7 bases, with 16 bases lying between them. This CDR3 comprises 13 residues. CDR1 and CDR2 from the germline V gene are SNHLY and FYNNEI. CDR3 sequence: CASTEPSGGTQYF. The CDR3 coding sequence is TGTGCCAGCACCGAGCCTTCCGGTGGGACCCAGTACTTC.

This clone was counted many times. The J gene is TRBJ2-2, the V gene TRBV2; D is unresolved. V was shortened by 2 bases and J by 4 bases, with 5 bases between the two germline ends. Germline CDR1 SNHLY, CDR2 FYNNEI. The CDR3 is 13 residues long. The CDR3 region has the DNA TGTGCCAGCAGTGAATGGGGCACCGGGGAGCTGTTTTTT. It codes for CASSEWGTGELFF.

This chain connects TRBV5-1 to TRBJ2-3; TRBD2 matches 7 bases. CDR1 is SGHRS and CDR2 is YFSETQ in the germline V gene. The length of the CDR3 is 14 residues. Trimming took 2 bases from V and 5 from J; bases not matched to a gene: 5. CDR3 residues: CASSFGGRVDTQYF. The CDR3 DNA is TGCGCCAGCAGCTTCGGTGGGAGGGTAGATACGCAGTATTTT.